These T cell receptor beta chains were read from a single sample in a study of blood T cell repertoires in COVID-19. Profiling relied on immunoSEQ multiplex PCR, and the TCRdb table lists in-frame clones only, not all of them. Here the sample spans about 190,000 clones, more than 85% being singletons. Sequenced: peripheral blood. The receptors originated from a man aged 30 to 45 with acute or convalescent COVID-19. The CDR3 runs from the conserved cysteine through the conserved F or W. A D gene is named only where the DNA matches it firmly. A clone size is listed for some rows: how often the clone was seen (once, few, many), or a class if it is expanded.

v_gene: TRBV7-9; len: 15; d_gene: TRBD1; j_gene: TRBJ1-2; abundance: .; CDR3aa: CASSLMETGGYGYTF; CDR3nt: TGTGCCAGCAGCTTAATGGAGACAGGGGGCTATGGCTACACCTTC
v_gene: TRBV28; len: 11; d_gene: .; j_gene: TRBJ1-1; abundance: .; CDR3aa: CASSLAAVAFF; CDR3nt: TGTGCCAGCAGCCTAGCAGCAGTAGCTTTCTTT
v_gene: TRBV18; len: 17; d_gene: .; j_gene: TRBJ2-1; abundance: .; CDR3aa: CASSLTGLTNSYNEQFF; CDR3nt: TGTGCCAGCTCACTCACGGGACTCACAAACTCCTACAATGAGCAGTTCTTC
v_gene: TRBV18; len: 13; d_gene: TRBD1; j_gene: TRBJ2-5; abundance: .; CDR3aa: CASRMTGDETQYF; CDR3nt: TGTGCCAGCCGAATGACAGGGGACGAGACCCAGTACTTC
v_gene: TRBV7-3; len: 14; d_gene: .; j_gene: TRBJ1-1; abundance: .; CDR3aa: CASSPIDSPTEAFF; CDR3nt: TGTGCCAGCAGCCCCATCGACAGCCCAACTGAAGCTTTCTTT
v_gene: TRBV19; len: 13; d_gene: TRBD1; j_gene: TRBJ1-5; abundance: few; CDR3aa: CASSTGQGLSQHF; CDR3nt: TGTGCCAGTAGTACAGGACAGGGTTTGTCCCAGCATTTT
v_gene: TRBV27; len: 19; d_gene: TRBD1; j_gene: TRBJ1-2; abundance: .; CDR3aa: CASSLIPGQGTDTDYGYTF; CDR3nt: TGTGCCAGCAGTTTAATCCCCGGACAGGGGACGGATACGGACTATGGCTACACCTTC
v_gene: TRBV7-6; len: 15; d_gene: TRBD1; j_gene: TRBJ2-1; abundance: .; CDR3aa: CASSLARTGANEQFF; CDR3nt: TGTGCCAGCAGCTTAGCCAGGACAGGGGCCAATGAGCAGTTCTTC
v_gene: TRBV9; len: 16; d_gene: TRBD2; j_gene: TRBJ2-1; abundance: .; CDR3aa: CASSVVRTGGADEQFF; CDR3nt: TGTGCCAGCAGCGTAGTTAGGACGGGAGGGGCCGATGAGCAGTTCTTC
v_gene: TRBV5-1; len: 14; d_gene: TRBD1; j_gene: TRBJ1-2; abundance: .; CDR3aa: CASRRGQENYGYTF; CDR3nt: TGCGCCAGCAGAAGGGGACAGGAGAACTATGGCTACACCTTC